A single sample is the source of the 30 T cell receptor beta chains below, sequenced in a study of type 1 and type 2 diabetes patients. Amplification started from genomic DNA. A primer set of 30 forward and 13 reverse primers amplified the CDR3. TCRdb analysed the multiplex PCR reads with MiXCR anew, one entry per CDR3 protein. The sample lists fewer than 300,000 distinct CDR3 sequences; more than 45% were seen once. Sequenced sample: peripheral blood mononuclear cells (PBMCs). These TCRs come from a man in his late teens or twenties with type 2 diabetes.

The V gene is TRBV19, the J gene TRBJ2-3; 10 positions agree with TRBD1. The germline V gene encodes CDR1 LNHDA and CDR2 SQIVND (reference sequence). The CDR3 has 15 residues. Trimming removed 6 bases from V and 4 bases from J; junction bases left unmatched: 7. The CDR3 sequence: CASRPGQGLSDTQYF. CDR3 in DNA: TGTGCCAGTAGACCGGGACAGGGGTTATCAGATACGCAGTATTTT.

This chain uses TRBV29-1 with TRBJ1-1; D gene ambiguous. Germline V gene lookup returns CDR1 SQVTM and CDR2 ANQGSEA. V shed 3 bases and J shed 5 bases, with 13 bases lying between them. CDR3 size: 13 residues. The chain's CDR3 is CSVDQSEGTEAFF. The CDR3 DNA reads TGCAGCGTTGACCAGTCAGAAGGGACTGAAGCTTTCTTT.

In nucleotides, the CDR3 is TGTGCCAGCAGTTTCGGCCCCTGGGATCAGGTTAAGGAGATAGTGGCCGGGGAGCTGTTTTTT. The encoded protein is CASSFGPWDQVKEIVAGELFF. The chain is built from TRBV25-1 and TRBJ2-2; D not resolved. The CDR3 length is 21 residues. V was shortened by 5 bases and J by 6 bases, with 34 bases between the two germline ends. Germline CDR1 is MGHDK and CDR2 is SYGVNS.

Comments on this clonotype: Relative to the germline gene, one junction end is altered; a read error may explain this. V is TRBV7-2 and J is TRBJ2-7, with D possibly being TRBD1 (5 bases). The CDR3 covers 14 residues. Germline V gene lookup returns CDR1 SGHTA and CDR2 FQGNSA. The CDR3 DNA sequence: TGTGCCAGCAGCACTATAAGGGGATCCTCCGAGCAGTACTTC. Protein: CASSTIRGSSEQYF.

This clonotype was observed a few times. The chain has TRBV10-1 and TRBJ2-7; D not certain. The CDR3 sequence is 16 residues long. The V end was cut by 5 bases, the J end by 2 bases, with 19 bases between. Per the germline V gene, CDR1 is WNHNN and CDR2 is SYGVQD (reference sequence). The CDR3 DNA is TGCGCCAGCAGTCCCGACGTATCCTTGATGACCTACGAGCAGTACTTC. Translating gives CASSPDVSLMTYEQYF.

This clonotype has just a few counts. The rearrangement uses TRBV6-6 and TRBJ2-5, with D tentatively TRBD1 or TRBD2 (5 bases each). Germline CDR1 reads MNHNY; CDR2 reads SVGAGI (reference sequence). The CDR3 loop spans 15 amino acids. V lost 8 bases to trimming and J lost 2 bases, with 18 bases between them. The CDR3 DNA is TGTGCCAGCGGGGGTATTCCTCGGACGCAAGAGACCCAGTACTTC. Protein product: CASGGIPRTQETQYF.

The chain is built from TRBV11-2 and TRBJ2-3; 8 positions match TRBD1. Germline V CDR1 and CDR2: SGHAT, FQNNGV. The junction had 10 bases not matched to a gene; V was cut back by 3 bases and J by 11 bases. This CDR3 has 14 amino acids. CDR3 in amino acids: CASSFGTGNQGQYF. CDR3 nucleotides: TGTGCCAGCAGCTTTGGGACAGGCAATCAAGGGCAGTATTTT.

Details on this clonotype: Mismatch with germline at one junction end may stem from a read error. The J gene is TRBJ2-7, the V gene TRBV6-6; D might be TRBD1 (6 bases). Germline-derived CDR1 and CDR2 are MNHNY and SVGAGI (reference sequence). The CDR3 covers 11 residues. CDR3 residues: CASKAGDKQYF. Written as DNA, the CDR3 is TGTGCGAGCAAAGCAGGGGACAAGCAGTACTTC.

The chain employs TRBV12-5 and TRBJ2-7; TRBD2 matches at 12 bases. Gene TRBJ2-5 matches the end of the DNA better, so the J call may be wrong. This CDR3 contains 17 residues. Germline CDR1 LGHNT, CDR2 FRNRAP. The CDR3 DNA follows: TGTGCTAGTGGTTTCGAACCTAGCGGGGGGGCTAGAGAGACCCAGTACTTC. This sequence encodes CASGFEPSGGARETQYF.

This clonotype was counted a few times. The chain joins TRBV7-8 to TRBJ1-5; D unresolved. This CDR3 has 17 amino acids. V was cut by 5 bases and J by 0 bases, with 17 bases left in between. Germline loops: CDR1 SGHVS, CDR2 FQNEAQ. The CDR3 coding sequence is TGTGCCAGCAGCCCCTTTGCGGCACCCGATAGCAATCAGCCCCAGCATTTT. Protein product: CASSPFAAPDSNQPQHF. The variable domain in full, completed from reference TRBV7-8 and TRBJ1-5, reads GAGVSQSPRYKVAKRGQDVALRCDPISGHVSLFWYQQALGQGPEFLTYFQNEAQLDKSGLPSDRFFAERPEGSVSTLKIQRTQQEDSAVYLCASSPFAAPDSNQPQHFGDGTRLSIL.

The rearrangement uses TRBV7-3 and TRBJ1-1; tentative D call: TRBD1 (6 bases). Germline V gives CDR1 SGHTA, CDR2 FQGTGA. Trimming took off 5 bases at V and 4 bases at J, with 20 bases between the two ends. This CDR3 has 16 amino acids. The CDR3 DNA reads TGTGCCAGCAGCCCGGAGTCCGGCAGGGGCTTCACTGAAGCTTTCTTT. It codes for CASSPESGRGFTEAFF.

This clonotype has only one observation. The junction differs from germline at one of its ends, possibly a read error. The V gene is TRBV7-2, the J gene TRBJ1-5, with a possible D match to TRBD1 (5 bases). The CDR3 loop spans 13 amino acids. Germline V gives CDR1 SGHTA, CDR2 FQGNSA. CDR3 region: CASSQQVHQPRHF. CDR3 DNA sequence: TGTGCCAGCAGCCAACAGGTTCATCAGCCCCGGCATTTT.

The V and J genes are TRBV4-3 and TRBJ1-1; TRBD1 agrees at 12 bases. With V trimmed by 4 bases and J by 0 bases, 3 bases remained unmatched. Germline V lookup: CDR1 LGHNA, CDR2 YSLEER. The CDR3 loop spans 16 amino acids. Here the CDR3 reads CASSPGTGGMNTEAFF. The CDR3 DNA is TGCGCCAGCAGCCCCGGGACAGGGGGCATGAACACTGAAGCTTTCTTT.

In the case of this clonotype: The junction differs from germline at one of its ends, possibly a read error. The J gene is TRBJ1-2, the V gene TRBV5-1; the D is unclear. The CDR3 is made up of 15 amino acids. Germline V lookup: CDR1 SGHRS, CDR2 YFSETQ. Here the CDR3 reads CASSAPPGIKNGYTF. In DNA, the CDR3 is TGTGCCAGCAGCGCCCCCCCCGGGATAAAAAATGGCTACACCTTC.

This sequence joins TRBV10-3 and TRBJ1-1; 8 bases match TRBD1. The CDR3 runs to 15 residues. J lost 1 base, V lost 2 bases, and 3 bases had no gene match. Germline loops: CDR1 ENHRY, CDR2 SYGVKD. Here the CDR3 reads CAISERQGANTEAFF. CDR3 nucleotide sequence: TGTGCCATCAGTGAGAGGCAGGGGGCGAACACTGAAGCTTTCTTT.

The sample holds one count of this clonotype. The chain has TRBV12-5 and TRBJ2-2; D gene ambiguous. This CDR3 comprises 15 residues. In germline, CDR1 is LGHNT, CDR2 FRNRAP. V dropped 1 base and J dropped 0 bases, with 6 bases sitting between them. The CDR3 reads CASGLARPNTGELFF. The CDR3 nucleotides are TGTGCTAGTGGTTTGGCTAGACCGAACACCGGGGAGCTGTTTTTT.

This clonotype was counted at least ten times. The chain joins TRBV25-1 to TRBJ1-1; 9 bases are shared with TRBD1. This CDR3 comprises 12 residues. Germline V gene data show CDR1 as MGHDK and CDR2 as SYGVNS. Trimming removed 10 bases from V and 5 bases from J; junction bases left unmatched: 5. The CDR3 protein is CATQTGGTEAFF. The CDR3, as DNA: TGTGCCACTCAGACAGGGGGGACTGAAGCTTTCTTT.

The chain recombines TRBV6-5 with TRBJ2-3; D not resolved. This CDR3 comprises 12 residues. Trimming pared 5 bases from V and 5 bases from J, leaving 8 bases between. Germline lookup yields CDR1 MNHEY and CDR2 SVGAGI. CDR3 sequence reads: CASSATLDTQYF. The CDR3 DNA reads TGTGCCAGCAGTGCTACTCTAGATACGCAGTATTTT.

This sequence joins TRBV19 and TRBJ2-3, with D possibly being TRBD2 (5 bases). The CDR3 is 15 amino acids. V was shortened by 5 bases and J by 0 bases, with 12 bases between the two germline ends. Germline lookup yields CDR1 LNHDA and CDR2 SQIVND (reference sequence). The CDR3 DNA is TGTGCCAGTAGTCGGACTCCGGTCAGCACAGATACGCAGTATTTT. This translates into CASSRTPVSTDTQYF.

The genes are TRBV6-2 or TRBV6-3 and TRBJ1-4; D ambiguous. V lost 6 bases and J 3 bases, leaving 11 bases between the germline ends. The germline CDR1 and CDR2 sequences are MNHEY and SVGEGT. The CDR3 spans 14 residues. The CDR3 DNA reads as TGTGCCAGCAGGCTGGGCGTAGCTAATGAAAAACTGTTTTTT. It is translated as CASRLGVANEKLFF.

The chain carries TRBV2 and TRBJ1-2, with D perhaps matching TRBD1 (5 bases). The CDR3 length is 10 residues. Germline V gives CDR1 SNHLY, CDR2 FYNNEI. The V end was cut by 11 bases, the J end by 7 bases, with 11 bases between. The CDR3 nucleotides read TGTGCCTCGCGGGGGGGTGGCTACACCTTC. It translates to CASRGGGYTF.

This sequence joins TRBV7-2 and TRBJ2-3, with D perhaps given as TRBD1 or TRBD2 (6 bases each). The CDR3 loop spans 15 amino acids. The V end lost 3 bases, the J end lost 0 bases, and 10 bases lay between the germline ends. Germline loops: CDR1 SGHTA, CDR2 FQGNSA. The chain's CDR3 is CASSFGGLSTDTQYF. In DNA form, the CDR3 reads TGTGCCAGCAGCTTTGGGGGGCTCAGCACAGATACGCAGTATTTT.

There are a few counts of this clonotype. This chain joins TRBV12-3 or TRBV12-4 and TRBJ2-7; 8 bases align to TRBD2. V shed 5 bases and J 4 bases; nucleotides not matched to a gene: 13. This CDR3 is built from 16 residues. The CDR3 protein is CASSPPRLGGGYEQYF. The CDR3, as DNA: TGTGCCAGCAGTCCCCCCCGTCTGGGCGGGGGGTACGAGCAGTACTTC.

This clonotype was seen a handful of times. The chain joins TRBV29-1 to TRBJ2-1; 14 bases map to TRBD2. This CDR3 is built from 15 residues. Germline V lookup: CDR1 SQVTM, CDR2 ANQGSEA. After removal of 5 bases from V and 7 bases from J, the junction contained 7 bases not matched to a gene. The CDR3 sequence is CSVLGLAGARNEQFF. The CDR3 DNA reads TGCAGCGTTCTGGGACTAGCGGGAGCTCGAAATGAGCAGTTCTTC.

This clonotype occurred a few times. CDR3 DNA: TGTGCCAGCAGTTACTCAAATAGTGGCTATGGCTACACCTTC. Its protein product is CASSYSNSGYGYTF. The chain links TRBV6-5 to TRBJ1-2; no clear D. V lost 0 bases, J lost 4 bases, and 9 bases lay in between. Germline V gene lookup returns CDR1 MNHEY and CDR2 SVGAGI. This CDR3 spans 14 amino acids.

V gene TRBV5-1 combines with J gene TRBJ1-2; TRBD1 is a possible D gene (5 bases). Looked up from germline, CDR1 is SGHRS and CDR2 is YFSETQ. Trimming removed 0 bases from V and 5 bases from J, with 14 bases in between. The CDR3 spans 15 residues. CDR3: CASSLGDSGFYGYTF. CDR3 bases: TGCGCCAGCAGCTTGGGGGACTCAGGGTTTTATGGCTACACCTTC.

V is TRBV27 and J is TRBJ2-7; D is possibly TRBD1 or TRBD2 (5 bases each). The CDR3 totals 13 residues. Trimming left V 1 base short and J 11 bases short, with 15 bases between. CDR1 MNHEY and CDR2 SMNVEV come from the germline V gene (reference sequence). The CDR3: CASSLLGTGVEYF. The DNA of the CDR3 is TGTGCCAGCAGTTTATTGGGGACCGGGGTGGAGTACTTC.

Ten or more counts support this clonotype. This rearrangement joins TRBV30 to TRBJ2-7, with D possibly TRBD2 on 6 matching bases. V lost 2 bases and J 2 bases, leaving 7 bases between the germline ends. CDR1 and CDR2 from the germline V gene are GTSNPN and SVGIG (reference sequence). The CDR3 spans 12 residues. The DNA for the CDR3 is TGTGCCTGGAGTAGGAGGGCCTACGAGCAGTACTTC. This gives the protein CAWSRRAYEQYF.

The V call is TRBV30, the J call TRBJ1-1; D is perhaps TRBD1 (5 bases). Trimming took off 3 bases at V and 5 bases at J, with 19 bases between the two ends. The CDR3 consists of 15 residues. The germline CDR1 and CDR2 sequences are GTSNPN and SVGIG (reference sequence). The CDR3, as DNA: TGTGCCTGGAGCGGATCGTTGGGGGGAGGAACTGAAGCTTTCTTT. Translated: CAWSGSLGGGTEAFF.

The V and J genes are TRBV7-2 and TRBJ2-7; D gene unclear. Germline V gene sequence: CDR1 SGHTA, CDR2 FQGNSA. Trimming took 2 bases from V and 0 from J, leaving 8 bases between them. The CDR3 has 14 residues. CDR3 sequence: CASSLLWPSYEQYF. The CDR3 region has the DNA TGTGCCAGCAGCTTACTGTGGCCCTCCTACGAGCAGTACTTC.